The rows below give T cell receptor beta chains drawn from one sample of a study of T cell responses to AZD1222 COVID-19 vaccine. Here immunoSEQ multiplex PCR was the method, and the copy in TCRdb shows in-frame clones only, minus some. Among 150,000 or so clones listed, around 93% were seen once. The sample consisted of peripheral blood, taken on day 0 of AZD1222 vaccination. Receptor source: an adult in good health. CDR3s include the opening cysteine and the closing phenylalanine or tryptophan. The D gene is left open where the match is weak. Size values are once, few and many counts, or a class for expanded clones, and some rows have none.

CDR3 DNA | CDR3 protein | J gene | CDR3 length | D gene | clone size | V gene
TGTGCCAGTAGGACAGGGCGGAACTATGGCTACACCTTC | CASRTGRNYGYTF | TRBJ1-2 | 13 | TRBD1 | once | TRBV19
TGTGCCAGCAGCTTATTTGTGGCAGCTGGAAACACCATATATTTT | CASSLFVAAGNTIYF | TRBJ1-3 | 15 | - | - | TRBV7-2
TGTGCCAGCAGCTTAACGGGGCTAGCGGGATTTAGCTCCTACAATGAGCAGTTCTTC | CASSLTGLAGFSSYNEQFF | TRBJ2-1 | 19 | TRBD2 | - | TRBV7-3
TGTGCCTGGGGCCGTACTACGTATGGGGAGACCCAGTACTTC | CAWGRTTYGETQYF | TRBJ2-5 | 14 | - | - | TRBV30
TGCGCCAGCAGCTTGGAGCCAGGAGCCTACGAGCAGTACTTC | CASSLEPGAYEQYF | TRBJ2-7 | 14 | - | - | TRBV5-1
TGTGCCAGCAGCCCAGGGCCAATGAACACTGAAGCTTTCTTT | CASSPGPMNTEAFF | TRBJ1-1 | 14 | - | - | TRBV7-9
TGTGCCAGCAGCTTGGGGCAGGGCTATGGCTACACCTTC | CASSLGQGYGYTF | TRBJ1-2 | 13 | - | - | TRBV7-2
TGTGCCAGCAGCTTAACGGCAGGGGGCACTGAAGCTTTCTTT | CASSLTAGGTEAFF | TRBJ1-1 | 14 | TRBD1 | - | TRBV7-3
TGTGCCAGCAGTGAGACAGGACAAACTAACTATGGCTACACCTTC | CASSETGQTNYGYTF | TRBJ1-2 | 15 | - | - | TRBV2
TGTGCCAGCAGCCAGGGACAGGGGGTCCTGAACACTGAAGCTTTCTTT | CASSQGQGVLNTEAFF | TRBJ1-1 | 16 | TRBD1 | - | TRBV4-2
TGTGCCAGCAGCCAAGATTTTCGAGCCTACAATGAGCAGTTCTTC | CASSQDFRAYNEQFF | TRBJ2-1 | 15 | - | - | TRBV4-2
TGTGCCAGCAGTTTGGGACAGGGCCTGTTGGAGACCCAGTACTTC | CASSLGQGLLETQYF | TRBJ2-5 | 15 | TRBD1 | - | TRBV27
TGTGCCAGCAGCCAAGTGGGGGGCCCTAATGAAAAACTGTTTTTT | CASSQVGGPNEKLFF | TRBJ1-4 | 15 | - | - | TRBV4-2
TGTGCCACCTCTAGCCGCCCCCGGAGCGGGGTAGATACGCAGTATTTT | CATSSRPRSGVDTQYF | TRBJ2-3 | 16 | TRBD2 | - | TRBV6-6
TGTGCCAGCAGCTTAGGGGGACAGGCTTATGGCTACACCTTC | CASSLGGQAYGYTF | TRBJ1-2 | 14 | TRBD1 | - | TRBV7-9
TGTGCCAGCACCACCGTAGGGGCGATGAATTACGAGCAGTACTTC | CASTTVGAMNYEQYF | TRBJ2-7 | 15 | - | - | TRBV5-6
TGTGCCATTGGACAGATCAGCTCCTACGAGCAGTACTTC | CAIGQISSYEQYF | TRBJ2-7 | 13 | - | - | TRBV10-3
TGTGCCAGCAGTTACTTTCCCCCGGGACAGGGGGTGAATGAGCAGTTCTTC | CASSYFPPGQGVNEQFF | TRBJ2-1 | 17 | TRBD1 | - | TRBV6-2/TRBV6-3
TGCGCCAGCAGCACCGGGGGGCATGCGAATGAGCAGTTCTTC | CASSTGGHANEQFF | TRBJ2-1 | 14 | - | - | TRBV4-3
TGTGCCAGCAGCTTACTAGGCACAGCGAACACTGAAGCTTTCTTT | CASSLLGTANTEAFF | TRBJ1-1 | 15 | - | - | TRBV7-2
TGCGCCAGCAGCTTGGCCGGGGTCTCCCCGAGGCAGTATTTT | CASSLAGVSPRQYF | TRBJ2-3 | 14 | - | - | TRBV5-1
TGTGCCAGCAGCCGGCACACCGGATCAGGAATTTCCTACGAGCAGTACTTC | CASSRHTGSGISYEQYF | TRBJ2-7 | 17 | - | - | TRBV7-9
TGTGCCAGTAGTATTGGGGTTCCGTACGAGCAGTACTTC | CASSIGVPYEQYF | TRBJ2-7 | 13 | - | - | TRBV19
TGTGCCAGCAGCTTGACCCCGGGACAGTCTTCACCCCTCCACTTT | CASSLTPGQSSPLHF | TRBJ1-6 | 15 | TRBD1 | - | TRBV5-5
TGTGCCAGCAGCCCCTTGGGGACTGAGCAGTTCTTC | CASSPLGTEQFF | TRBJ2-1 | 12 | - | - | TRBV5-4
TGTGCCAGCACTCCGACAGGGGGGTACACTGAAGCTTTCTTT | CASTPTGGYTEAFF | TRBJ1-1 | 14 | TRBD1 | - | TRBV6-5
TGTGCCAGCAGCTGGGCCATCAAAGAGACCCAGTACTTC | CASSWAIKETQYF | TRBJ2-5 | 13 | - | once | TRBV7-2
TGTGCCAGCACCCCCTCGCAGGGGGGGGCTAATGAAAAACTGTTTTTT | CASTPSQGGANEKLFF | TRBJ1-4 | 16 | TRBD1 | - | TRBV25-1
TGTGCCAGCAGCCGCCTCGGAGATCAGCCCCAGCATTTT | CASSRLGDQPQHF | TRBJ1-5 | 13 | - | - | TRBV3-1/TRBV3-2
TGTGCCAGCAGTACAGCGGGACAGGGGGCCGGTGGCTACACCTTC | CASSTAGQGAGGYTF | TRBJ1-2 | 15 | TRBD1 | - | TRBV28
TGTGCCAGCAGTGAAGCGGACAGGGGGCTCTATAATTCACCCCTCCACTTT | CASSEADRGLYNSPLHF | TRBJ1-6 | 17 | TRBD1 | - | TRBV6-1
TGTGCCACCGGTTTGGGGACAGATACGCAGTATTTT | CATGLGTDTQYF | TRBJ2-3 | 12 | - | - | TRBV10-3
TGTGCCAGCAACACCCAGCAGGGTAGCTACGAGCAGTACTTC | CASNTQQGSYEQYF | TRBJ2-7 | 14 | - | - | TRBV6-5
TGTGCCAGCAGTTTTGATTTTCTCGCCGGCGGAAGGGAGGAAAAACTGTTTTTT | CASSFDFLAGGREEKLFF | TRBJ1-4 | 18 | - | once | TRBV28
TGTGCCAGCAGCTTCGGGGACTTCCATAATTCACCCCTCCACTTT | CASSFGDFHNSPLHF | TRBJ1-6 | 15 | - | - | TRBV11-2
TGTGCCAGCAGCTGGTACAGGGGGGAGAGCTCCTACGAGCAGTACTTC | CASSWYRGESSYEQYF | TRBJ2-7 | 16 | TRBD1 | - | TRBV5-4
TGTGCCAGTTTGGACAGGACGAACACCGGGGAGCTGTTTTTT | CASLDRTNTGELFF | TRBJ2-2 | 14 | TRBD1 | - | TRBV28
TGTGCCAGCGGACAGGGGCTGAACACTGAAGCTTTCTTT | CASGQGLNTEAFF | TRBJ1-1 | 13 | TRBD1 | once | TRBV6-5
TGCGCCAGCAGCTTCTTCTTACAAGGACAGACAAATAATTCACCCCTCCACTTT | CASSFFLQGQTNNSPLHF | TRBJ1-6 | 18 | - | - | TRBV5-1
TGTGCCAGCAGCTTGGGCCAAACCACTGAAGCTTTCTTT | CASSLGQTTEAFF | TRBJ1-1 | 13 | - | once | TRBV7-9
TGTGCCAGCAGCCCCGGCCGGGCGTACTTC | CASSPGRAYF | TRBJ2-4 | 10 | - | - | TRBV7-6
TGTGCCATCAGTGAGTCGTCGGGATCATACTATGGCTACACCTTC | CAISESSGSYYGYTF | TRBJ1-2 | 15 | - | - | TRBV10-3
TGTGCCAGCAGACGACAGGATCCATACTATGGCTACACCTTC | CASRRQDPYYGYTF | TRBJ1-2 | 14 | - | - | TRBV6-6
TGTGCCAGCAGTGGGGAGAGCACTGAAGCTTTCTTT | CASSGESTEAFF | TRBJ1-1 | 12 | - | once | TRBV2
TGTGCCACCAGTGATTCCGCGTTGACGGGCAATCAGCCCCAGCATTTT | CATSDSALTGNQPQHF | TRBJ1-5 | 16 | - | - | TRBV24-1
TGTGCCAGCAGTCCGGGACAGCAGGCTGGGGCCAACGTCCTGACTTTC | CASSPGQQAGANVLTF | TRBJ2-6 | 16 | TRBD1 | - | TRBV28
TGTGCCAGTAGTGTTGGGACTTACAATGAGCAGTTCTTC | CASSVGTYNEQFF | TRBJ2-1 | 13 | - | - | TRBV19
TGTGCCAGCAGCTTTCCGGGACAGCACACTGAAGCTTTCTTT | CASSFPGQHTEAFF | TRBJ1-1 | 14 | TRBD1 | - | TRBV11-2
TGTGCCATCAGCAAAACGGGGTACTACGAGCAGTACTTC | CAISKTGYYEQYF | TRBJ2-7 | 13 | - | - | TRBV10-3
TGTGCCAGCAGCTACCTTCTCGAAGAGTACTTC | CASSYLLEEYF | TRBJ2-7 | 11 | - | - | TRBV5-5